The sequence of this TCR beta chain was determined in a study of blood T cell repertoires in COVID-19. In the study overall: Spain, Italy and the United States supplied samples that represented acute and convalescent COVID-19. The cDNA or gDNA used as material had been derived from T cells, B-cell-depleted T cells, or PBMCs.

Per the study methods: It was from reference gene primer amplification that nucleated cell counts were estimated. Repertoires were generated with immunoSEQ multiplex PCR, while TCRdb's copy carries only in-frame clones and drops some. V and J calls and clone size are given by that table; D and trimming were obtained from the DNA. The sample lists tens of thousands of clones, roughly 88% seen once, with roughly 5% in the top ten. Trimming stripped 3 bases from V and 4 bases from J, with 13 bases between. Per germline, CDR1 MGHDK and CDR2 SYGVNS. The CDR3 runs to 14 residues. The chain combines TRBV25-1 with TRBJ2-7; TRBD2 is a possible D gene (6 bases). This TCR came from a man aged 50-59 years with active COVID-19. Sequenced material: peripheral blood. In DNA form, the CDR3 reads TGTGCCAGCAGTGATGGGCGTGGGACTTACGAGCAGTACTTC. This encodes CASSDGRGTYEQYF.